A selection of T cell receptor beta chains follows, all from one sample in a study of glioma-infiltrating T cells after dendritic cell vaccination. The repertoire was sequenced with immunoSEQ multiplex PCR; TCRdb's copy has only in-frame clones and lacks some. This table holds about 46,000 clones, 70% to 90% found once. This material consisted of blood, taken after dendritic cell vaccination. All receptors derive from a human donor with glioblastoma. The CDR3 runs from the conserved cysteine through the conserved F or W. D genes are given only for firm matches. Rows may omit the clone size; those that give it use once, few, many or a size class.

J gene	V gene	clone size	D gene	CDR3 DNA	CDR3 protein
TRBJ2-5	TRBV7-3	NA	TRBD2	TGTGCCAGCAGCGCGAGCGGGGGTCGAGAGACCCAGTACTTC	CASSASGGRETQYF
TRBJ1-1	TRBV5-4	NA	TRBD1	TGTGCCAGCAGCCTCAGACAGGGGGGCTACACTGAAGCTTTCTTT	CASSLRQGGYTEAFF
TRBJ2-2	TRBV10-3	NA	TRBD1	TGTGCCATCCGTACAGGGGGTCAGAACACCGGGGAGCTGTTTTTT	CAIRTGGQNTGELFF
TRBJ1-3	TRBV27	few	TRBD1	TGTGCCAGCAGCGACAGGGTGGGTTTTGGAAACACCATATATTTT	CASSDRVGFGNTIYF
TRBJ1-2	TRBV11-2	NA	TRBD1	TGTGCCAGCAGCCCACGGGCCGACAGGGTGGGCTATGGCTACACCTTC	CASSPRADRVGYGYTF
TRBJ2-2	TRBV28	once	TRBD1	TGTGCCATCACCGGGACAGGGACCGGGGAGCTGTTTTTT	CAITGTGTGELFF
TRBJ2-7	TRBV7-8	NA	NA	TGTGCCAGCAGCTCAACAGCATACGAGCAGTACTTC	CASSSTAYEQYF
TRBJ2-7	TRBV6-5	NA	TRBD1	TGTGCCAGCAATTTCAAGGGACAGGGGGCATACGAGCAGTACTTC	CASNFKGQGAYEQYF
TRBJ1-1	TRBV27	NA	NA	TGTGCCAGCAGTCTTGACAGGACCACTGAAGCTTTCTTT	CASSLDRTTEAFF
TRBJ1-4	TRBV28	few	NA	TGTGCCAGCAGTTTCCGAACAGGGTTGACTGGTGAAAAACTGTTTTTT	CASSFRTGLTGEKLFF
TRBJ2-5	TRBV30	NA	TRBD2	TGTGCCTGGGCTACTAGCGGGCCGGAGACCCAGTACTTC	CAWATSGPETQYF
TRBJ2-2	TRBV6-4	NA	TRBD1	TGTGCCAGCAGTAGCCAGAGACACAGGGGGCAATCCGGGGAGCTGTTTTTT	CASSSQRHRGQSGELFF
TRBJ1-1	TRBV7-2	NA	NA	TGTGCCAGCAGCTTCGCCGTAACAGGTCTCGAAGCTTTCTTT	CASSFAVTGLEAFF
TRBJ2-3	TRBV30	NA	TRBD2	TGTGCCTGGAGGCGGACTAGCGGGAGCACAGATACGCAGTATTTT	CAWRRTSGSTDTQYF
TRBJ2-3	TRBV9	NA	NA	TGTGCCAGCAGCGGTGGCAATACGCAGTATTTT	CASSGGNTQYF
TRBJ2-6	TRBV10-3	few	NA	TGTGCCATCACAGGCGGGGCTGATGGGGCCAACGTCCTGACTTTC	CAITGGADGANVLTF
TRBJ1-1	TRBV2	NA	TRBD1	TGTGCCAGCAACGTTGACAGGGTCATTCATAACACTGAAGCTTTCTTT	CASNVDRVIHNTEAFF
TRBJ2-1	TRBV7-9	NA	NA	TGTGCCAGCACCTTCCATGTCCGAGCCCTAGGCTACAATGAGCAGTTCTTC	CASTFHVRALGYNEQFF
TRBJ2-3	TRBV10-3	NA	NA	TGTGCCATCAGTGGGCAGGGCCCGATCAGCACAGATACGCAGTATTTT	CAISGQGPISTDTQYF
TRBJ1-1	TRBV15	few	NA	TGTGCCACCAGCAGAGACATGAACACTGAAGCTTTCTTT	CATSRDMNTEAFF
TRBJ2-2	TRBV6-5	NA	NA	TGTGCCAGCAGAGTGGGCTGGAACACCGGGGAGCTGTTTTTT	CASRVGWNTGELFF
TRBJ2-1	TRBV7-9	NA	TRBD2	TGTGCCAGCAGCTTATTCCGCTTAACGGGAGGCACCTACAATGAGCAGTTCTTC	CASSLFRLTGGTYNEQFF
TRBJ2-5	TRBV15	NA	TRBD2	TGTGCCACCAGCAGAGCCAGCGGGAGTGGGGAGACCCAGTACTTC	CATSRASGSGETQYF
TRBJ2-6	TRBV7-3	NA	TRBD2	TGTGCCAGCAGCTGGGAGGGAGCGGCATCTGGGGCCAACGTCCTGACTTTC	CASSWEGAASGANVLTF
TRBJ1-4	TRBV6-5	NA	NA	TGTGCCAGCAGTTACTCACGCGGACTCGGGGAAAAACTGTTTTTT	CASSYSRGLGEKLFF
TRBJ2-2	TRBV5-6	NA	NA	TGTGCCAGCAGCTTTGGTTTGGAGGACACCGGGGAGCTGTTTTTT	CASSFGLEDTGELFF
TRBJ2-1	TRBV28	once	TRBD2	TGTGCCAGCAGTGCGGGAGGGGGGAATGAGCAGTTCTTC	CASSAGGGNEQFF
TRBJ1-1	TRBV12-2	NA	NA	TGTGCAAGTCGCTTAACCTCAGGGGGCGCGAGGAACACTGAAGCTTTCTTT	CASRLTSGGARNTEAFF
TRBJ2-3	TRBV4-2	NA	NA	TGTGCCAGCAGCCAAGAAAGTCAGGGGGGAGATACGCAGTATTTT	CASSQESQGGDTQYF
TRBJ1-1	TRBV6-1	NA	TRBD1	TGTGCCAGCTACAGGGGAGGAGGCACTGAAGCTTTCTTT	CASYRGGGTEAFF
TRBJ2-3	TRBV29-1	NA	NA	TGCAGCGTTGAACAAGCGGATACGCAGTATTTT	CSVEQADTQYF
TRBJ1-1	TRBV10-3	NA	TRBD1	TGTGCCTCAGGAGCAGTGGGGCCCAGGGGGGATGGCACTGAAGCTTTCTTT	CASGAVGPRGDGTEAFF
TRBJ2-1	TRBV7-6	NA	TRBD2	TGTGCCAGCAGCTTAGGGACTAGCGGGAATTACTACAATGAGCAGTTCTTC	CASSLGTSGNYYNEQFF
TRBJ1-5	TRBV5-6	NA	TRBD1	TGTGCCAGCAGCTCGCAAACAGGGGCAAGTAATCAGCCCCAGCATTTT	CASSSQTGASNQPQHF
TRBJ2-7	TRBV29-1	NA	NA	TGCAGTGGAGGGGGCGACGAGCAGTACTTC	CSGGGDEQYF
TRBJ1-1	TRBV7-2	few	NA	TGTGCCAGCAGCTCCTATACTGAAGCTTTCTTT	CASSSYTEAFF